A selection of T cell receptor beta chains follows, all from one sample in a study of monozygotic twins with inflammatory bowel disease. TCRdb reanalyzed the 5' RACE reads and collapses them to one entry per CDR3 protein, without DNA. The table lists fewer than 450,000 distinct CDR3 sequences. The sequenced material came from blood. These receptors were obtained from a human donor with ulcerative colitis or Crohn's disease, or a healthy co-twin of an affected twin (not recorded which). The CDR3 runs from the conserved cysteine through the conserved F or W.

v_gene	j_gene	len	CDR3aa
TRBV7-2	TRBJ2-7	15	CASSRGGSSSYEQYF
TRBV2	TRBJ2-2	16	CASSVDSRANTGELFF
TRBV7-9	TRBJ2-3	15	CASSVTGPTPDTQYF
TRBV6-5	TRBJ2-5	13	CASSYGTGETQYF
TRBV12-3/TRBV12-4	TRBJ2-5	14	CASSFGPGQETQYF
TRBV4-2	TRBJ2-7	14	CASSQDPPGCEQYF
TRBV10-3	TRBJ1-5	14	CATHDGYSNQPQHF
TRBV29-1	TRBJ2-1	17	CSDLERGRDRGYNEQFF
TRBV7-2	TRBJ1-4	17	CASSLVGTGGGNEKLFF
TRBV20-1	TRBJ1-2	13	CSARGGTGGDDTF
TRBV30	TRBJ1-1	13	CAWSAPPNLGAFF
TRBV7-9	TRBJ2-5	16	CASSSIETGFQETQYF
TRBV28	TRBJ2-7	16	CASSPGRRMSSYEQYF
TRBV19	TRBJ2-4	15	CASSIGPIAKNIQYF
TRBV29-1	TRBJ1-1	14	CSVGQGLANTEAFF
TRBV14	TRBJ2-2	16	CASSSTTGANTGELFF
TRBV20-1	TRBJ1-5	14	CSATGPPRNQPQHF
TRBV5-1	TRBJ2-7	15	CASSLFQGARYEQYF
TRBV6-2/TRBV6-3	TRBJ1-2	12	CASSRGVRGYTF
TRBV5-1	TRBJ2-2	17	CASSMSLQGQGERELFF
TRBV20-1	TRBJ2-5	14	CSARVSVGWKTQYF
TRBV6-2/TRBV6-3	TRBJ1-1	15	CASSPRVGTQPGAFF
TRBV20-1	TRBJ1-2	14	CSAALGGLGYGYTF
TRBV3-1	TRBJ2-3	16	CASSRIGPSSTDTQYF
TRBV4-1	TRBJ2-7	18	CASSQDLQTSGRHYEQYF
TRBV18	TRBJ1-3	17	CASSPRRGTGSGNTIYF
TRBV7-2	TRBJ1-4	14	CASSLVRGYEKLFF
TRBV6-1	TRBJ2-2	15	CASRPELAFSGELFF
TRBV7-2	TRBJ2-3	16	CASSPLGGVSTDTQYF
TRBV7-2	TRBJ1-1	16	CASSFLGGGQNTEAFF
TRBV30	TRBJ2-3	16	CAWSATSGGAADTQYF
TRBV12-3/TRBV12-4	TRBJ2-3	20	CASSPRTSGGPPTSTDTQYF
TRBV27	TRBJ2-1	13	CASSPDKFNEQFF
TRBV20-1	TRBJ2-3	14	CSAPLAAITDTQYF
TRBV7-8	TRBJ2-7	18	CASSLVLSDPGGLYEQYF
TRBV6-5	TRBJ2-5	13	CASSSGPRETQYF
TRBV6-5	TRBJ2-3	19	CASSYSGLAGGPSTDTQYF
TRBV6-5	TRBJ2-3	14	CASSYRGSTDTQYF
TRBV5-1	TRBJ1-1	14	CASSLQGANTEAFF
TRBV2	TRBJ2-7	12	CAGTTGAYEQYF
TRBV11-3	TRBJ2-7	12	CASSSGPSEQYF
TRBV18	TRBJ1-1	17	CASSPPTTGNAYTEAFF
TRBV12-3/TRBV12-4	TRBJ1-1	13	CASSLRKNTEAFF
TRBV7-3	TRBJ2-2	15	CASSLSYRNTGELFF
TRBV18	TRBJ2-1	16	CASSPPGRGSYNEQFF
TRBV15	TRBJ2-2	16	CATSPGRGVSTGELFF
TRBV2	TRBJ2-3	16	CASSELAGRYTDTQYF
TRBV7-9	TRBJ2-1	15	CASSRTGTAEDEQFF
TRBV12-3/TRBV12-4	TRBJ1-6	14	CASSLDVSDSPLHF
TRBV5-1	TRBJ2-3	15	CASSSLAGLADTPYF
TRBV27	TRBJ2-7	14	CASSLHPRNYEQYF
TRBV4-3	TRBJ1-1	17	CASSQGRTARWNTEAFF
TRBV24-1	TRBJ2-2	15	CATSVGATNTGELFF
TRBV12-3/TRBV12-4	TRBJ2-7	14	CASSPGQGNYEQYF
TRBV29-1	TRBJ1-4	13	CSVSGRFNEKLFF
TRBV9	TRBJ2-3	16	CASSVFGGPSTDTQYF
TRBV7-2	TRBJ2-2	14	CASSLGQRTGELFF
TRBV5-1	TRBJ2-2	17	CASSLEGSILLTGELFF
TRBV12-3/TRBV12-4	TRBJ1-2	15	CASSFVPQPNYGYTF
TRBV6-2/TRBV6-3	TRBJ2-5	13	CASSYSGRGTQYF